The present T cell receptor beta chain was sequenced within a study of a mutant IDH1 vaccine in newly diagnosed glioma. The repertoire was sequenced with immunoSEQ multiplex PCR; TCRdb's copy has only in-frame clones and lacks some. The data hold tens of thousands of clones, with around 80% observed a single time. Time point reported: baseline, week 1 (first vaccination visit). As for treatment: pre-vaccination baseline after standard-of-care therapy. The germline CDR1 and CDR2 sequences are SEHNR and FQNEAQ (reference sequence). The V gene lost 5 bases and the J gene lost 6 bases, with 17 bases spanning the gap. The CDR3 sequence is 14 residues long. This clone was seen only a few times.

This sequence joins TRBV7-9 and TRBJ2-7; the D call may be TRBD1 or TRBD2 (5 bases each). The TCR was taken from a woman aged 35 to 49 with glioma. The sample here was PBMCs, taken from a glioma patient treated with radiotherapy, temozolomide or both. The DNA for the CDR3 is TGTGCCAGCAGCCCTGATGGGACGCCTGCCGAGCAGTACTTC. It codes for CASSPDGTPAEQYF.